This T cell receptor (beta chain) was identified in a study of long-term antiretroviral therapy in people with HIV. Findings and limits, study-wide: The study found that diversity rose after ART but stayed below transplant donor controls. Whereas controls had wider CDR3 length ranges, HIV repertoires had narrower ones. Clones expanded before ART dominated the repertoire at all time points. Blood collection from the mid-2000s to the late 2010s possibly occurred under older ART regimens.

Trimming shortened V by 8 bases and J by 3 bases, and 6 bases separated the two germline ends. Germline CDR1 reads SNHLY; CDR2 reads FYNNEI. The CDR3 totals 11 residues. The assay used was immunoSEQ (version v3.0), run at survey level. Assay used: immunoSEQ multiplex PCR; TCRdb lists only in-frame clones, some missing. The data hold about 19,000 clones, with around 85% observed a single time. This clone appeared a single time. Antigen specificity is unknown. The source was unsorted PBMCs, collected 0.9 years after starting antiretroviral therapy. This chain joins TRBV2 and TRBJ2-3; D unclear. The sequence was obtained from a young man with HIV. CDR3 nucleotides: TGTGCCAGCCTGAGGACAGATACGCAGTATTTT. This encodes CASLRTDTQYF.